This TCR beta chain appears in the sequencing data of a study of T cells after yellow fever vaccination. General study results and limits: Post-booster repertoires again held most primary-vaccination clones (about 95% CD4, about 88% CD8).

The CDR3 sequence is 13 residues long. After removal of 6 bases from V and 6 bases from J, the junction contained 7 bases not matched to a gene. Looked up from germline, CDR1 is SNHLY and CDR2 is FYNNEI. This clonotype was found a few times. The antigen is not known. TCRdb processed the 5' RACE reads anew with MiXCR; each CDR3 protein has one entry. The table has about 220,000 distinct CDR3 sequences, more than 3% seen once. The clonotype comes from a man younger than 30 who received the YFV17D yellow fever vaccine. Specimen: CD4+ T cells sorted from PBMCs, collected 10 days after the yellow fever booster vaccination. This chain uses TRBV2 with TRBJ2-7; 8 nucleotides align to TRBD1. Written as DNA, the CDR3 is TGTGCCAGCAGGGGGACAGGCCCGGGCGAGCAGTACTTC. The encoded protein is CASRGTGPGEQYF. Supplemented by reference TRBV2 and TRBJ2-7, the full variable domain reads EPEVTQTPSHQVTQMGQEVILRCVPISNHLYFYWYRQILGQKVEFLVSFYNNEISEKSEIFDDQFSVERPDGSNFTLKIRSTKLEDSAMYFCASRGTGPGEQYFGPGTRLTVT.